The 32 T cell receptor beta chains below all came from one sample that was sequenced in a study of cytomegalovirus exposure and HLA in healthy donors (TCRdb year 2017). Libraries came from the immunoSEQ multiplex PCR assay. What TCRdb holds here is the immuneACCESS table cut down to in-frame rearrangements. Part of the clones is not present; checked against another copy, under half of the missing clones reflect an unresolved V gene, and the others are unexplained. The sample records 50,000 to 80,000 clones, 80% to 90% of which are singletons. The ten biggest clones cover 1.5% to 2% of the sample. Specimen: PBMCs. The source of these receptors is a woman under 30 in good health and CMV-seronegative.

The rearrangement links TRBV5-5 to TRBJ2-1; D unclear. V was clipped by 0 bases and J by 3 bases, with 7 bases between them. This CDR3 has 14 residues. Germline V lookup: CDR1 SGHKS, CDR2 YYEKEE (reference sequence). The CDR3 nucleotides are TGTGCCAGCAGCTTGGGGGCTGGCTACAATGAGCAGTTCTTC. Translation: CASSLGAGYNEQFF.

The chain joins TRBV29-1 to TRBJ2-1; D perhaps matches TRBD2 (5 bases). Per germline, CDR1 SQVTM and CDR2 ANQGSEA. The CDR3 has 13 amino acids. V was clipped by 7 bases and J by 0 bases, with 10 bases between them. The CDR3 sequence: CSGTGGSYNEQFF. The CDR3 nucleotides are TGCAGCGGTACCGGAGGCTCCTACAATGAGCAGTTCTTC.

This clone was detected once. The chain uses TRBV28 and TRBJ1-4, with a weak D call TRBD1 (6 bases). V was shortened by 5 bases and J by 6 bases, with 13 bases between the two germline ends. From germline, CDR1 is MDHEN and CDR2 SYDVKM. This CDR3 region has 14 residues. The CDR3 coding sequence is TGTGCCAGCAGTGAGGGAGGGGGATATGAAAAACTGTTTTTT. The encoded protein is CASSEGGGYEKLFF.

The CDR3 DNA sequence: TGTGCCAGCAGCACGACAGGGGTCGAGCAGTACTTC. Translation gives CASSTTGVEQYF. The gene calls are TRBV7-6 and TRBJ2-7, with TRBD1 matching 8 bases. This CDR3 comprises 12 residues. Germline V gene data show CDR1 as SGHVS and CDR2 as FNYEAQ. J was trimmed by 6 bases and V by 5 bases; bases with no gene match: 3.

The sample holds a few counts of this clone. The chain uses TRBV2 and TRBJ1-2, with 8 bases aligning to TRBD1. The CDR3 loop spans 12 amino acids. Germline values: CDR1 SNHLY, CDR2 FYNNEI. V lost 5 bases and J lost 6; bases outside the gene matches: 2. The CDR3 nucleotides are TGTGCCAGCAGTCCACAGGGGGATGGCTACACCTTC. This sequence encodes CASSPQGDGYTF. The full variable domain, with the rest looked up from reference TRBV2 and TRBJ1-2, is EPEVTQTPSHQVTQMGQEVILRCVPISNHLYFYWYRQILGQKVEFLVSFYNNEISEKSEIFDDQFSVERPDGSNFTLKIRSTKLEDSAMYFCASSPQGDGYTFGSGTRLTVV.

The chain employs TRBV25-1 and TRBJ2-3; a possible D gene is TRBD1 (6 bases). The germline gives CDR1 MGHDK, CDR2 SYGVNS. Between the trimmed V and J ends, which lost 3 bases and 0 bases, there was a span of 7 bases. This CDR3 has 14 residues. In DNA, the CDR3 is TGTGCCAGCAGTGACAGGGGCAGCACAGATACGCAGTATTTT. It translates to CASSDRGSTDTQYF.

In regard to this clone: One junction end disagrees with the germline gene, perhaps due to a read error. The rearrangement links TRBV7-7 to TRBJ2-3, with 16 nucleotides matching TRBD2. CDR3 length: 16 residues. Germline V CDR1 and CDR2: SSHAT, FNYEAQ (reference sequence). The CDR3 DNA reads TGTGCTAGCAGCTTGGGACTAGCGGGGGGGTTCGATACGCAGTATTTT. It yields the protein CASSLGLAGGFDTQYF. The whole variable domain, filled in from reference TRBV7-7 and TRBJ2-3, reads GAGVSQSPRYKVTKRGQDVTLRCDPISSHATLYWYQQALGQGPEFLTYFNYEAQPDKSGLPSDRFSAERPEGSISTLTIQRTEQRDSAMYRCASSLGLAGGFDTQYFGPGTRLTVL.

This clone appeared a few times. The chain joins TRBV19 to TRBJ2-7; 7 nucleotides agree with TRBD1. After removal of 4 bases from V and 1 base from J, the junction contained 1 base not matched to a gene. Germline values: CDR1 LNHDA, CDR2 SQIVND (reference sequence). The CDR3 consists of 13 residues. CDR3 DNA sequence: TGTGCCAGTAGTAAGGACAGGTCCTACGAGCAGTACTTC. This codes for CASSKDRSYEQYF.

The chain uses TRBV28 and TRBJ1-1; D is undetermined. The germline gives CDR1 MDHEN, CDR2 SYDVKM. The V end was cut by 4 bases, the J end by 5 bases, with 14 bases between. The CDR3 is made up of 14 amino acids. The CDR3, as DNA: TGTGCCAGCAGTTCTGTTCCGGGGAGAACTGAAGCTTTCTTT. Residues: CASSSVPGRTEAFF.

This chain uses TRBV6-5 with TRBJ2-1; TRBD2 might be the D (5 bases). The CDR3 is 13 amino acids. The V gene's germline CDR1 is MNHEY and CDR2 SVGAGI. As DNA, the CDR3 is TGTGCAAGCCACCGAGGGCAGCACAATGAGCAGTTCTTC. Protein: CASHRGQHNEQFF.

The chain employs TRBV10-3 and TRBJ2-7, with 11 bases lining up with TRBD2. Germline CDR1 is ENHRY and CDR2 is SYGVKD. This CDR3 contains 14 residues. V trimming: 6 bases; J trimming: 0 bases; junction bases outside the gene matches: 1. This CDR3 reads CAISGLAGSYEQYF. The CDR3 bases are TGTGCCATCAGCGGACTAGCGGGCTCCTACGAGCAGTACTTC.

The count of this clone is one. V and J are TRBV10-3 and TRBJ1-2; 12 positions agree with TRBD1. This CDR3 has 15 residues. V trimming: 6 bases; J trimming: 6 bases; junction bases outside the gene matches: 8. CDR1 ENHRY and CDR2 SYGVKD come from the germline V gene. The CDR3: CAIRPGQGASDGYTF. In DNA, the CDR3 is TGTGCCATCAGGCCGGGACAGGGGGCCTCGGATGGCTACACCTTC.

V usage is TRBV7-9 and J usage is TRBJ1-2; no reliable D call. The CDR3 has 14 residues. The V end lost 0 bases, the J end lost 1 base, and 6 bases lay between the germline ends. CDR1 SEHNR and CDR2 FQNEAQ come from the germline V gene (reference sequence). The CDR3, as DNA: TGTGCCAGCAGCTTAGCCGGGAATAACTATGGCTACACCTTC. Its protein is CASSLAGNNYGYTF.

Points on this clone: The same CDR3 can be traced to other DNA sequences in this sample. The chain employs TRBV9 and TRBJ1-4; TRBD1 might be the D (5 bases). This CDR3 comprises 14 residues. V lost 0 bases and J lost 2, with 5 bases in between. CDR1 SGDLS and CDR2 YYNGEE come from the germline V gene. In DNA, the CDR3 is TGTGCCAGCAGCGTAGCAGGGACTAATGAAAAACTGTTTTTT. This codes for CASSVAGTNEKLFF.

The chain joins TRBV27 to TRBJ2-7; TRBD2 matches at 10 bases. V gave up 4 bases and J gave up 3 bases; unmatched junction bases: 12. Germline CDR1 is MNHEY and CDR2 is SMNVEV (reference sequence). The CDR3 extends over 17 amino acids. CDR3 sequence reads: CASSSKISSGRFYEQYF. The CDR3 region has the DNA TGTGCCAGCAGTTCAAAAATTAGTAGCGGGAGGTTCTACGAGCAGTACTTC.

Comments on this clone: Other DNA sequences in the sample encode the same CDR3. The chain combines TRBV27 with TRBJ2-7; TRBD1 agrees at 8 bases. The CDR3 loop spans 13 amino acids. Germline assignment: CDR1 MNHEY and CDR2 SMNVEV (reference sequence). After removal of 4 bases from V and 6 bases from J, the junction contained 5 bases not matched to a gene. CDR3 DNA sequence: TGTGCCAGCAGTTACCGGACAGGGTCCGAGCAGTACTTC. This encodes CASSYRTGSEQYF.

The chain combines TRBV6-1 with TRBJ2-7; 11 bases are a match to TRBD2. CDR1 MNHNS and CDR2 SASEGT come from the germline V gene. V lost 6 bases and J lost 3; bases outside the gene matches: 4. The CDR3 sequence is 14 residues long. CDR3 bases: TGTGCCAGCAGACTGGGACTAGCGGTCTACGAGCAGTACTTC. Translated: CASRLGLAVYEQYF.

The chain carries TRBV7-2 and TRBJ2-3; 12 positions agree with TRBD2. Germline V gives CDR1 SGHTA, CDR2 FQGNSA. With V trimmed by 5 bases and J by 1 base, 4 bases remained unmatched. This CDR3 spans 16 amino acids. CDR3 coding DNA: TGTGCCAGCAGCACAGGACTAGCGGGGCGCACAGATACGCAGTATTTT. Protein sequence: CASSTGLAGRTDTQYF.

There are many counts of this clone. The J gene is TRBJ1-6, the V gene TRBV9, with 9 positions matching TRBD1. There are 16 residues in the CDR3. Germline CDR1 SGDLS, CDR2 YYNGEE. V trimming: 1 base; J trimming: 7 bases; junction bases outside the gene matches: 6. This CDR3 is CASSVMGQGNNSPLHF. The DNA for the CDR3 is TGTGCCAGCAGCGTAATGGGACAGGGTAACAATTCACCCCTCCACTTT.

V usage is TRBV5-4 and J usage is TRBJ2-1; 9 bases agree with TRBD2. J gave up 0 bases and V 4 bases, and 5 bases lay outside the gene matches. Germline V lookup: CDR1 SGHNT, CDR2 YYREEE (reference sequence). The CDR3 is 16 residues long. The CDR3 reads CASSRDSGSSYNEQFF. DNA of the CDR3: TGTGCCAGCAGCCGGGATAGCGGGAGCTCCTACAATGAGCAGTTCTTC. The full variable domain, completed using reference TRBV5-4 and TRBJ2-1, is ETGVTQSPTHLIKTRGQQVTLRCSSQSGHNTVSWYQQALGQGPQFIFQYYREEENGRGNFPPRFSGLQFPNYSSELNVNALELDDSALYLCASSRDSGSSYNEQFFGPGTRLTVL.

This rearrangement joins TRBV4-2 to TRBJ2-7, with 10 bases aligning to TRBD2. The V segment lost 3 bases and the J segment 5 bases; nucleotides outside the gene matches: 10. The CDR3 has 16 amino acids. Looked up from germline, CDR1 is LGHNA and CDR2 is YNFKEQ. CDR3 protein: CASSQVQRGGNDEQYF. CDR3 sequence (DNA): TGTGCCAGCAGCCAGGTACAGCGGGGGGGTAATGACGAGCAGTACTTC.

The rearrangement links TRBV13 to TRBJ1-5, with TRBD1 identical over 8 bases. From germline, CDR1 is PRHDT and CDR2 FYEKMQ (reference sequence). There are 17 residues in the CDR3. After removal of 0 bases from V and 4 bases from J, the junction contained 8 bases not matched to a gene. DNA of the CDR3: TGTGCCAGCAGCTTAGGTCTCAGGGGGCGAGATAATCAGCCCCAGCATTTT. Translation: CASSLGLRGRDNQPQHF.

The V call is TRBV5-1, the J call TRBJ1-6, with a tentative D call TRBD1 (5 bases). In germline, CDR1 is SGHRS, CDR2 YFSETQ. V lost 0 bases to trimming and J lost 8 bases, with 18 bases between them. The CDR3 sequence is 17 residues long. The CDR3 spells CASSLASGPAGHSPLHF. CDR3 DNA: TGCGCCAGCAGCTTGGCCTCTGGGCCGGCAGGGCATTCACCCCTCCACTTT.

The V call is TRBV19, the J call TRBJ1-5, with D possibly matching TRBD1 (5 bases). The germline V and J ends were trimmed by 7 bases and 7 bases, with 11 bases remaining between them. Germline V gene data show CDR1 as LNHDA and CDR2 as SQIVND (reference sequence). This CDR3 has 12 amino acids. DNA of the CDR3: TGTGCCAGTAAGGGGTTCGGACAGCCCCAGCATTTT. Its translation: CASKGFGQPQHF.

The rearrangement joins TRBV28 to TRBJ2-7; 9 bases fit TRBD2. This CDR3 region has 14 residues. Trimming cost V 7 bases and J 2 bases; bases outside gene matches: 6. Germline lookup yields CDR1 MDHEN and CDR2 SYDVKM. CDR3 region: CASTSAGGPYEQYF. CDR3 DNA sequence: TGTGCCAGCACGTCAGCGGGAGGACCCTACGAGCAGTACTTC.

This clone came up once. CDR3 DNA sequence: TGTGCCAGCAGCCAGAAATGGCGGGGAGGAGGTGGCTACACCTTC. Translating it yields CASSQKWRGGGGYTF. This chain uses TRBV14 with TRBJ1-2; D unresolved. This CDR3 region has 15 residues. CDR1 is SGHDN, CDR2 FVKESK, per germline. Deletions cut 3 bases from V and 7 bases from J, with 18 bases between.

The chain couples TRBV7-3 to TRBJ2-5, with D maybe TRBD1 (6 bases). The CDR3 runs to 15 residues. The germline CDR1 and CDR2 sequences are SGHTA and FQGTGA. Trimming shortened V by 5 bases and J by 1 base, and 14 bases separated the two germline ends. The CDR3 loop is CASSPLGAVQETQYF. The DNA for the CDR3 is TGTGCCAGCAGCCCGCTGGGGGCAGTCCAAGAGACCCAGTACTTC.

The rearrangement links TRBV7-2 to TRBJ2-3; D may be TRBD1 (6 bases). CDR1 is SGHTA and CDR2 is FQGNSA in the germline V gene. The CDR3 is 15 amino acids. V was pared by 4 bases and J by 8 bases, with 19 bases between. The CDR3 region is CASSSQTGEVGTQYF. The CDR3 DNA follows: TGTGCCAGCAGCTCCCAGACAGGAGAAGTAGGTACGCAGTATTTT.

The chain links TRBV5-5 to TRBJ2-3; TRBD1 matches at 9 bases. The CDR3 has 16 residues. Germline V gene lookup returns CDR1 SGHKS and CDR2 YYEKEE (reference sequence). V was clipped by 6 bases and J by 4 bases; unmatched bases: 12. In nucleotides, the CDR3 is TGTGCCAGCACCGCCAAGACAGGGGGAAGCTCAGATACGCAGTATTTT. Its translation: CASTAKTGGSSDTQYF.

This clone has just a few counts. Germline and junction disagree at one end, which may indicate a read error. The rearrangement uses TRBV7-2 and TRBJ2-3; TRBD1 matches at 9 bases. Germline-derived CDR1 and CDR2 are SGHTA and FQGNSA. The CDR3 runs to 15 residues. The CDR3 coding sequence is TGTGCCAGCAGGCCAAACAGGGGGCGCACGGATACGCAGTATTTT. Amino acid sequence: CASRPNRGRTDTQYF.

The V call is TRBV5-8, the J call TRBJ2-1; 7 bases map to TRBD1. V lost 6 bases, J lost 6 bases, and 6 bases stayed unmatched. Germline V gene sequence: CDR1 SGHTS, CDR2 YDEGEE. This CDR3 contains 13 residues. CDR3 in DNA: TGTGCCAGCAAGCAGACAGGGAGCAATGAGCAGTTCTTC. Protein: CASKQTGSNEQFF. The variable domain in full, with the rest retrieved from reference TRBV5-8 and TRBJ2-1, is EAGVTQSPTHLIKTRGQQATLRCSPISGHTSVYWYQQALGLGLQFLLWYDEGEERNRGNFPPRFSGRQFPNYSSELNVNALELEDSALYLCASKQTGSNEQFFGPGTRLTVL.

V gene TRBV4-3 combines with J gene TRBJ2-5; D gene unclear. The CDR3 runs to 13 residues. Germline assignment: CDR1 LGHNA and CDR2 YSLEER. V was pared by 0 bases and J by 5 bases, with 7 bases between. In DNA, the CDR3 is TGCGCCAGCAGCCAAGAAATCATCGAGACCCAGTACTTC. Translated, it gives CASSQEIIETQYF.